This entry features one TCR beta chain sequence. This clonotype appeared once. Its antigen is unknown. The junction does not match germline at one end; this may be a read error. Interpreted using the paper, the treatment or condition label stands for: allogeneic hematopoietic cell transplantation with graft depleted of TCRalphabeta T cells and CD19 B cells. The children who served as transplant recipients had been given grafts of TCRalphabeta/CD19-depleted allogeneic hematopoietic cells. The sample comes from a study of T-cell reconstitution after alpha-beta-depleted transplantation in children (dated by TCRdb to about 2016). Background for the entire study: Using TCR repertoire profiling, the study followed T-cell immune reconstitution in a quantitative way in children after TCRalphabeta/CD19-depleted allogeneic hematopoietic cell transplantation.

The library was produced with PCR. The sequencing machine was an Illumina HiSeq 2500. To normalize quantification of the TCRbeta repertoire, the TCR libraries were built with molecular barcoding that relied on unique molecular identifiers. The public reads were reanalyzed by TCRdb: fastp trimming at Q25, MiXCR alignment, in-frame beta chains only. Here each entry gathers all rows of one CDR3 protein and keeps the most common genes and DNA. This sample gives 280,000 or so distinct CDR3 sequences in total; 9.5% to 13% of them show up just once. About 25% of the sample is held by the ten biggest clonotypes. The CDR3 holds 19 amino acids from the cysteine to the phenylalanine. The sequence is cut down to CDR3 DNA, 57 bases in frame from base 1. Overall results and qualifications from the work: In some patients, high TCRbeta diversity at day 60 was attributed to recipient T cells and intrathymic progenitors that had survived conditioning. Apparently early alphabetaT-cell count recovery about two months after transplant reportedly relied on only several hundred rapidly expanded clones derived from non-depleted graft cells. Over the following months the frequencies of hyperexpanded clones went down, and after one year T-cell counts and TCRbeta diversity were mostly credited to newly produced T cells.

The chain joins TRBV12-3 or TRBV12-4 to TRBJ2-1; 15 bases in between match TRBD2. The sequenced sample was peripheral blood, obtained 180 days after TCRalphabeta/CD19-depleted stem cell transplant. This clonotype was obtained from a male patient between 2 and 10 years old who had a stem cell transplant for chronic granulomatous disease, so the T cells may come from the graft donor. CDR3 reads: CTSSLIAGLAGGIYNEQFF. The DNA is TGTACCAGCAGTTTAATTGCGGGACTAGCGGGGGGAATCTACAATGAGCAGTTCTTC.